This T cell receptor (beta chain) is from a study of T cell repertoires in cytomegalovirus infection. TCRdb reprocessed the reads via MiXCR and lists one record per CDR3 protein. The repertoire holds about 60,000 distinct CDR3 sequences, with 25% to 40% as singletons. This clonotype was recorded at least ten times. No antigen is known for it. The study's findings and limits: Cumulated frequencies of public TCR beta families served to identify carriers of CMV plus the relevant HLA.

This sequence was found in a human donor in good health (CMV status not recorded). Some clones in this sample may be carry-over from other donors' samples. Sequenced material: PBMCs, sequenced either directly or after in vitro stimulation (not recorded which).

The CDR3 is CASSMEGYTEAFF. The CDR3 DNA reads TGTGCCAGTAGTATGGAGGGGTATACTGAAGCTTTCTTT. The chain combines TRBV19 with TRBJ1-1; tentatively, D is TRBD1 (5 bases). The CDR3 is 13 residues long. Trimming took off 3 bases at V and 5 bases at J, with 10 bases between the two ends. Looked up from germline, CDR1 is LNHDA and CDR2 is SQIVND (reference sequence).